Sequencing of this TCR beta chain was carried out in a study of blood T cell repertoires in COVID-19. Study-level background: T cells, B-cell-depleted T cells, or PBMCs provided the cDNA or gDNA that served as material.

The data were produced by immunoSEQ multiplex PCR, yet TCRdb's version contains in-frame clones alone and is incomplete. This sample has approximately 260,000 clones, with 80% to 90% found just once. This clone came up a few times. The specimen was PBMCs or T cells enriched from blood (not recorded which). The receptor was isolated from a man aged 30-40 years with acute COVID-19.

The CDR3 DNA is TGCGCCAGCAGCTTGGATCAGGTTCGGGGCTATGGCTACACCTTC. It is translated as CASSLDQVRGYGYTF. V and J are TRBV5-1 and TRBJ1-2; D gene uncertain. V lost 0 bases, J lost 4 bases, and 13 bases lay in between. Germline V gene data show CDR1 as SGHRS and CDR2 as YFSETQ. The CDR3 is 15 residues long. Looking up the rest from reference TRBV5-1 and TRBJ1-2 gives the full variable domain: KAGVTQTPRYLIKTRGQQVTLSCSPISGHRSVSWYQQTPGQGLQFLFEYFSETQRNKGNFPGRFSGRQFSNSRSEMNVSTLELGDSALYLCASSLDQVRGYGYTFGSGTRLTVV.